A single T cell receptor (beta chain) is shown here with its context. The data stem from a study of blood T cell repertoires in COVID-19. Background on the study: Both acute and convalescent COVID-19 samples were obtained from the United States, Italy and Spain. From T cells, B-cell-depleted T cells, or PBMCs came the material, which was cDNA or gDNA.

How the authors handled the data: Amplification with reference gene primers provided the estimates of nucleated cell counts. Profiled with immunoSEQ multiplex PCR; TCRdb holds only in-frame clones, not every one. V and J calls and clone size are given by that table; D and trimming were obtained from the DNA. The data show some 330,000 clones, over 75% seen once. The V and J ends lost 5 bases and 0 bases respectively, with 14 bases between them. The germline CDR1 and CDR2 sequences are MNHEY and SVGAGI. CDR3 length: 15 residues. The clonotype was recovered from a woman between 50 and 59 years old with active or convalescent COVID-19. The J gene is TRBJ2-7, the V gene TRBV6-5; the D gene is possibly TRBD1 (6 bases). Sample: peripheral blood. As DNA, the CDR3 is TGTGCCAGCAGTCGTCTTAGGACAGCCTCCTACGAGCAGTACTTC. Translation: CASSRLRTASYEQYF.